The rows below give T cell receptor beta chains drawn from one sample of a study of blood T cell repertoires in COVID-19. Here immunoSEQ multiplex PCR was the method, and the copy in TCRdb shows in-frame clones only, minus some. The sample records approximately 180,000 clones, approximately 83% being singletons. Sequencing was carried out using peripheral blood. The receptor source for this set is a man aged 55 to 70 with acute or convalescent COVID-19. Both conserved end residues are part of each CDR3. A D gene is named only where the DNA matches it firmly. Clone size, where shown, is once, few, many, or a class for clones that have expanded.

cdr3_length: 18
j_call: TRBJ2-2
d_call: -
clone_size: -
v_call: TRBV4-1
cdr3_aa: CASSPLTMGRRYTGELFF
cdr3_nt: TGCGCCAGCAGTCCTTTAACGATGGGGAGGAGATACACCGGGGAGCTGTTTTTT

cdr3_length: 14
j_call: TRBJ1-2
d_call: -
clone_size: -
v_call: TRBV7-8
cdr3_aa: CASSLRTSNYGYTF
cdr3_nt: TGTGCCAGCAGCTTAAGGACAAGCAACTATGGCTACACCTTC

cdr3_length: 15
j_call: TRBJ1-2
d_call: -
clone_size: -
v_call: TRBV28
cdr3_aa: CASSLAQGRDYGYTF
cdr3_nt: TGTGCCAGCAGTTTAGCCCAGGGAAGGGACTATGGCTACACCTTC

cdr3_length: 17
j_call: TRBJ2-2
d_call: TRBD2
clone_size: -
v_call: TRBV5-4
cdr3_aa: CASSPYSSGSGSGELFF
cdr3_nt: TGTGCCAGCAGCCCTTATTCTAGCGGGAGTGGCTCAGGGGAGCTGTTTTTT

cdr3_length: 13
j_call: TRBJ2-7
d_call: TRBD2
clone_size: -
v_call: TRBV29-1
cdr3_aa: CSVGLAGEGEQYF
cdr3_nt: TGCAGCGTGGGACTAGCGGGAGAAGGCGAGCAGTACTTC

cdr3_length: 12
j_call: TRBJ2-7
d_call: -
clone_size: few
v_call: TRBV11-2
cdr3_aa: CASSINRDEQYF
cdr3_nt: TGTGCCAGCAGCATTAACAGGGACGAGCAGTACTTC

cdr3_length: 12
j_call: TRBJ2-7
d_call: -
clone_size: -
v_call: TRBV11-3
cdr3_aa: CASSSQGREQYF
cdr3_nt: TGTGCCAGCAGCTCACAGGGACGCGAGCAGTACTTC

cdr3_length: 15
j_call: TRBJ1-5
d_call: TRBD1
clone_size: -
v_call: TRBV27
cdr3_aa: CASRTGTGGGQPQHF
cdr3_nt: TGTGCCAGCAGGACCGGGACAGGGGGCGGTCAGCCCCAGCATTTT

cdr3_length: 17
j_call: TRBJ2-1
d_call: -
clone_size: -
v_call: TRBV19
cdr3_aa: CASSIGGLRSSYNEQFF
cdr3_nt: TGTGCCAGTAGTATAGGAGGACTCCGGAGCTCCTACAATGAGCAGTTCTTC

cdr3_length: 11
j_call: TRBJ2-1
d_call: -
clone_size: -
v_call: TRBV6-2/TRBV6-3
cdr3_aa: CASSISREQFF
cdr3_nt: TGTGCCAGCAGCATTAGTCGTGAGCAGTTCTTC

cdr3_length: 13
j_call: TRBJ2-5
d_call: -
clone_size: -
v_call: TRBV14
cdr3_aa: CASSDGLRGTQYF
cdr3_nt: TGTGCCAGCAGCGACGGACTAAGGGGGACCCAGTACTTC

cdr3_length: 17
j_call: TRBJ1-2
d_call: TRBD1
clone_size: -
v_call: TRBV4-2
cdr3_aa: CASSQQHRDSLNYGYTF
cdr3_nt: TGTGCCAGCAGCCAACAACACCGGGACAGCTTAAACTATGGCTACACCTTC

cdr3_length: 14
j_call: TRBJ2-7
d_call: TRBD2
clone_size: -
v_call: TRBV6-2/TRBV6-3
cdr3_aa: CASSRLGGAYEQYF
cdr3_nt: TGTGCCAGCAGTCGCTTGGGGGGGGCCTACGAGCAGTACTTC

cdr3_length: 18
j_call: TRBJ2-2
d_call: TRBD2
clone_size: -
v_call: TRBV5-8
cdr3_aa: CASSPGLAGVLDTGELFF
cdr3_nt: TGTGCCAGCAGTCCGGGACTAGCGGGAGTTCTCGACACCGGGGAGCTGTTTTTT

cdr3_length: 17
j_call: TRBJ1-2
d_call: TRBD1
clone_size: -
v_call: TRBV7-9
cdr3_aa: CASSEPGTGGPSGGYTF
cdr3_nt: TGTGCCAGCAGCGAGCCCGGGACAGGGGGCCCCTCTGGTGGCTACACCTTC

cdr3_length: 16
j_call: TRBJ2-1
d_call: TRBD1
clone_size: -
v_call: TRBV7-2
cdr3_aa: CASSTGQVSSYNEQFF
cdr3_nt: TGTGCCAGCAGCACTGGACAGGTAAGCTCCTACAATGAGCAGTTCTTC

cdr3_length: 15
j_call: TRBJ2-1
d_call: -
clone_size: -
v_call: TRBV9
cdr3_aa: CASSVSLAEYNEQFF
cdr3_nt: TGTGCCAGCAGCGTGAGTCTGGCGGAATACAATGAGCAGTTCTTC

cdr3_length: 16
j_call: TRBJ2-7
d_call: TRBD2
clone_size: -
v_call: TRBV27
cdr3_aa: CASSLRASGKGREQYF
cdr3_nt: TGTGCCAGCAGTTTAAGGGCTAGCGGGAAGGGGCGCGAGCAGTACTTC

cdr3_length: 14
j_call: TRBJ2-1
d_call: -
clone_size: -
v_call: TRBV28
cdr3_aa: CASHSDSNDNEQFF
cdr3_nt: TGTGCCAGCCACTCAGACAGTAACGACAATGAGCAGTTCTTC

cdr3_length: 14
j_call: TRBJ2-2
d_call: TRBD1
clone_size: -
v_call: TRBV6-4
cdr3_aa: CASRQGARTGELFF
cdr3_nt: TGTGCCAGCAGACAGGGGGCAAGAACCGGGGAGCTGTTTTTT

cdr3_length: 14
j_call: TRBJ2-7
d_call: TRBD1
clone_size: few
v_call: TRBV14
cdr3_aa: CASSQDTGGGEQYF
cdr3_nt: TGTGCCAGCAGCCAAGATACAGGGGGAGGCGAGCAGTACTTC

cdr3_length: 15
j_call: TRBJ2-2
d_call: -
clone_size: -
v_call: TRBV18
cdr3_aa: CASSPSWTNTGELFF
cdr3_nt: TGTGCCAGCTCACCAAGTTGGACTAACACCGGGGAGCTGTTTTTT

cdr3_length: 15
j_call: TRBJ2-1
d_call: TRBD2
clone_size: -
v_call: TRBV27
cdr3_aa: CASSSGTSGIGEQFF
cdr3_nt: TGTGCCAGCAGTTCCGGGACTAGCGGAATAGGTGAGCAGTTCTTC

cdr3_length: 15
j_call: TRBJ1-2
d_call: TRBD1
clone_size: -
v_call: TRBV12-5
cdr3_aa: CASGLVWDRVYGYTF
cdr3_nt: TGTGCTAGTGGTTTGGTATGGGACAGGGTTTATGGCTACACCTTC

cdr3_length: 14
j_call: TRBJ2-1
d_call: TRBD2
clone_size: -
v_call: TRBV6-4
cdr3_aa: CASSEASGKNEQFF
cdr3_nt: TGTGCCAGCAGTGAGGCTAGCGGGAAGAATGAGCAGTTCTTC

cdr3_length: 17
j_call: TRBJ1-1
d_call: TRBD1
clone_size: -
v_call: TRBV28
cdr3_aa: CASSLFQAGQLNTEAFF
cdr3_nt: TGTGCCAGCAGTTTATTTCAGGCGGGACAGCTGAACACTGAAGCTTTCTTT

cdr3_length: 15
j_call: TRBJ2-7
d_call: TRBD2
clone_size: -
v_call: TRBV3-1/TRBV3-2
cdr3_aa: CASSQGLAGTYEQYF
cdr3_nt: TGTGCCAGCAGCCAGGGACTAGCGGGGACCTACGAGCAGTACTTC

cdr3_length: 17
j_call: TRBJ2-2
d_call: TRBD2
clone_size: -
v_call: TRBV7-9
cdr3_aa: CASSPPGLAGETGELFF
cdr3_nt: TGTGCCAGCAGCCCGCCGGGACTAGCGGGAGAGACCGGGGAGCTGTTTTTT

cdr3_length: 14
j_call: TRBJ2-3
d_call: -
clone_size: -
v_call: TRBV6-5
cdr3_aa: CASSSGGSGDTQYF
cdr3_nt: TGTGCCAGCTCCTCAGGGGGGAGTGGAGATACGCAGTATTTT

cdr3_length: 16
j_call: TRBJ2-3
d_call: TRBD1
clone_size: -
v_call: TRBV9
cdr3_aa: CASSVGRDRSTDTQYF
cdr3_nt: TGTGCCAGCAGTGTCGGTAGGGACAGAAGCACAGATACGCAGTATTTT

cdr3_length: 15
j_call: TRBJ2-1
d_call: TRBD2
clone_size: -
v_call: TRBV29-1
cdr3_aa: CSVRTSGSPYNEQFF
cdr3_nt: TGCAGCGTTCGGACTAGCGGGAGTCCCTACAATGAGCAGTTCTTC

cdr3_length: 14
j_call: TRBJ2-2
d_call: TRBD2
clone_size: once
v_call: TRBV7-2
cdr3_aa: CGSRLAGPTGELFF
cdr3_nt: TGCGGCTCTCGACTAGCGGGACCCACCGGGGAGCTGTTTTTT

cdr3_length: 14
j_call: TRBJ2-1
d_call: TRBD2
clone_size: -
v_call: TRBV6-5
cdr3_aa: CASSYGGGVNEQFF
cdr3_nt: TGTGCCAGCAGTTACGGGGGAGGGGTGAATGAGCAGTTCTTC

cdr3_length: 14
j_call: TRBJ2-7
d_call: -
clone_size: -
v_call: TRBV15
cdr3_aa: CATTRSTGVYEQYF
cdr3_nt: TGTGCCACCACCAGGAGTACCGGGGTCTACGAGCAGTACTTC

cdr3_length: 15
j_call: TRBJ2-7
d_call: TRBD2
clone_size: -
v_call: TRBV18
cdr3_aa: CASSPALAGTYEQYF
cdr3_nt: TGTGCCAGCTCACCGGCGCTAGCGGGGACCTACGAGCAGTACTTC

cdr3_length: 17
j_call: TRBJ2-7
d_call: TRBD2
clone_size: -
v_call: TRBV10-1
cdr3_aa: CASSEGGASGSTNEQYF
cdr3_nt: TGCGCCAGCAGTGAGGGGGGGGCTAGCGGGAGTACGAACGAGCAGTACTTC

cdr3_length: 16
j_call: TRBJ1-4
d_call: TRBD1
clone_size: few
v_call: TRBV5-1
cdr3_aa: CASSQTGGVINEKLFF
cdr3_nt: TGCGCCAGCAGCCAAACAGGGGGCGTCATAAATGAAAAACTGTTTTTT

cdr3_length: 15
j_call: TRBJ2-5
d_call: TRBD1
clone_size: few
v_call: TRBV4-1
cdr3_aa: CASSPQPGQQETQYF
cdr3_nt: TGCGCCAGCAGCCCGCAACCGGGACAGCAAGAGACCCAGTACTTC

cdr3_length: 13
j_call: TRBJ2-5
d_call: -
clone_size: -
v_call: TRBV5-1
cdr3_aa: CASTLDSSETQYF
cdr3_nt: TGCGCCAGCACCTTAGACTCGAGTGAGACCCAGTACTTC

cdr3_length: 16
j_call: TRBJ2-1
d_call: -
clone_size: -
v_call: TRBV6-2/TRBV6-3
cdr3_aa: CASSQQTGVRYNEQFF
cdr3_nt: TGTGCCAGCAGCCAGCAAACGGGAGTTCGCTACAATGAGCAGTTCTTC

cdr3_length: 16
j_call: TRBJ2-4
d_call: TRBD2
clone_size: -
v_call: TRBV24-1
cdr3_aa: CATSDGGSGPQNIQYF
cdr3_nt: TGTGCCACCAGTGATGGCGGTAGCGGGCCCCAAAACATTCAGTACTTC

cdr3_length: 14
j_call: TRBJ1-4
d_call: TRBD1
clone_size: -
v_call: TRBV29-1
cdr3_aa: CSAREGGPGEKLFF
cdr3_nt: TGCAGCGCCCGAGAAGGGGGCCCAGGGGAAAAACTGTTTTTT

cdr3_length: 12
j_call: TRBJ2-7
d_call: -
clone_size: -
v_call: TRBV3-1/TRBV3-2
cdr3_aa: CASRNRGGEQYF
cdr3_nt: TGTGCCAGCAGGAACAGGGGAGGCGAGCAGTACTTC

cdr3_length: 14
j_call: TRBJ1-5
d_call: -
clone_size: -
v_call: TRBV19
cdr3_aa: CASSMSRGNQPQHF
cdr3_nt: TGTGCCAGTAGTATGAGCCGAGGCAATCAGCCCCAGCATTTT

cdr3_length: 16
j_call: TRBJ2-1
d_call: TRBD2
clone_size: -
v_call: TRBV2
cdr3_aa: CASSEAGGSSYNEQFF
cdr3_nt: TGTGCCAGCAGTGAAGCTGGCGGGAGCTCCTACAATGAGCAGTTCTTC

cdr3_length: 14
j_call: TRBJ1-2
d_call: TRBD1
clone_size: -
v_call: TRBV4-3
cdr3_aa: CASSQDRGRDGYTF
cdr3_nt: TGCGCCAGCAGCCAAGACAGGGGGCGCGATGGCTACACCTTC

cdr3_length: 14
j_call: TRBJ2-2
d_call: -
clone_size: -
v_call: TRBV3-1/TRBV3-2
cdr3_aa: CASSSNQGSGELFF
cdr3_nt: TGTGCCAGCAGCTCCAATCAGGGCAGCGGGGAGCTGTTTTTT

cdr3_length: 15
j_call: TRBJ2-7
d_call: TRBD2
clone_size: -
v_call: TRBV18
cdr3_aa: CASSPPGLAGNEQYF
cdr3_nt: TGTGCCAGCTCACCGCCGGGACTAGCGGGCAACGAGCAGTACTTC

cdr3_length: 14
j_call: TRBJ1-2
d_call: TRBD1
clone_size: -
v_call: TRBV5-5
cdr3_aa: CASSLAEGARGYTF
cdr3_nt: TGTGCCAGCAGCTTGGCGGAGGGGGCGCGGGGCTACACCTTC

cdr3_length: 18
j_call: TRBJ1-1
d_call: TRBD1
clone_size: few
v_call: TRBV19
cdr3_aa: CASSMLHTFGQANTEAFF
cdr3_nt: TGTGCCAGTAGTATGCTACATACTTTCGGACAGGCTAACACTGAAGCTTTCTTT

cdr3_length: 11
j_call: TRBJ2-7
d_call: -
clone_size: -
v_call: TRBV20-1
cdr3_aa: CSASVAYEQYF
cdr3_nt: TGCAGTGCTAGTGTAGCCTACGAGCAGTACTTC

cdr3_length: 13
j_call: TRBJ2-1
d_call: -
clone_size: -
v_call: TRBV7-2
cdr3_aa: CASSSGGGNEQFF
cdr3_nt: TGTGCCAGCAGCTCCGGAGGCGGGAATGAGCAGTTCTTC

cdr3_length: 17
j_call: TRBJ2-1
d_call: TRBD2
clone_size: -
v_call: TRBV19
cdr3_aa: CASSIAGTSGTHNEQFF
cdr3_nt: TGTGCCAGTAGTATAGCCGGGACTAGCGGGACCCACAATGAGCAGTTCTTC

cdr3_length: 16
j_call: TRBJ2-7
d_call: -
clone_size: -
v_call: TRBV6-5
cdr3_aa: CASSYSTGRVSYEQYF
cdr3_nt: TGTGCCAGCAGTTACTCCACAGGGAGGGTCTCCTACGAGCAGTACTTC

cdr3_length: 17
j_call: TRBJ1-5
d_call: TRBD1
clone_size: -
v_call: TRBV4-1
cdr3_aa: CASSQALDREGNQPQHF
cdr3_nt: TGCGCCAGCAGCCAAGCCCTGGACAGGGAGGGCAATCAGCCCCAGCATTTT

cdr3_length: 16
j_call: TRBJ1-4
d_call: -
clone_size: once
v_call: TRBV3-1/TRBV3-2
cdr3_aa: CASSLAGAGVLEKLFF
cdr3_nt: TGTGCCAGCAGCCTCGCGGGGGCAGGGGTACTTGAAAAACTGTTTTTT

cdr3_length: 16
j_call: TRBJ2-5
d_call: -
clone_size: once
v_call: TRBV7-9
cdr3_aa: CASSPRGQGLGETQYF
cdr3_nt: TGTGCCAGCAGCCCCCGCGGGCAAGGTCTGGGGGAGACCCAGTACTTC

cdr3_length: 13
j_call: TRBJ1-1
d_call: -
clone_size: once
v_call: TRBV7-6
cdr3_aa: CASSLSRNTEAFF
cdr3_nt: TGTGCCAGCAGCTTAAGTAGAAACACTGAAGCTTTCTTT

cdr3_length: 14
j_call: TRBJ1-3
d_call: -
clone_size: few
v_call: TRBV9
cdr3_aa: CASSVDSSGNTIYF
cdr3_nt: TGTGCCAGCAGCGTAGATAGCTCTGGAAACACCATATATTTT

cdr3_length: 13
j_call: TRBJ2-3
d_call: -
clone_size: -
v_call: TRBV24-1
cdr3_aa: CATSGELTDTQYF
cdr3_nt: TGTGCCACCAGTGGAGAACTCACAGATACGCAGTATTTT